This entry is about one T cell receptor beta chain. The antigen remains undetermined. Assay: immunoSEQ multiplex PCR; the TCRdb copy retains only in-frame clones and omits some. The sample includes about 180,000 clones, roughly nine tenths of them seen just once. These data belong to a study of T cell responses to AZD1222 COVID-19 vaccine. The study's findings and limits: None of the repertoires were sampled until the peak T cell response had passed. Donor demographics were predominantly white British with a female majority; clonal diversity may be underestimated.

The starting material was peripheral blood, obtained on day 0 of AZD1222 vaccination. The receptor was derived from an adult in good health.

The chain's CDR3 is CASSLGGGSVSPLHF. DNA of the CDR3: TGTGCCAGCAGCTTAGGGGGGGGATCCGTTTCACCCCTCCACTTT. The chain carries TRBV5-4 and TRBJ1-6; the D gene is possibly TRBD1 (6 bases). This CDR3 region has 15 residues. The germline V and J ends were trimmed by 2 bases and 9 bases, with 15 bases remaining between them. The germline CDR1 and CDR2 sequences are SGHNT and YYREEE (reference sequence).